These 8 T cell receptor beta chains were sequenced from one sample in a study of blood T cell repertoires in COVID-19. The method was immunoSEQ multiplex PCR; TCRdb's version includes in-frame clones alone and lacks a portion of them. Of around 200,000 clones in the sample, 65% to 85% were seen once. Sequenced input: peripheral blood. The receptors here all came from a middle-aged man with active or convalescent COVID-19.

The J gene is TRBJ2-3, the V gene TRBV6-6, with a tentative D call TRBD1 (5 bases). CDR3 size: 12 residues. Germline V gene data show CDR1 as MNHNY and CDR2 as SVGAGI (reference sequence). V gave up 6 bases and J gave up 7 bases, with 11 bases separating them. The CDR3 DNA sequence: TGTGCCAGCAGGGACATTGAACATACGCAGTATTTT. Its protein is CASRDIEHTQYF.

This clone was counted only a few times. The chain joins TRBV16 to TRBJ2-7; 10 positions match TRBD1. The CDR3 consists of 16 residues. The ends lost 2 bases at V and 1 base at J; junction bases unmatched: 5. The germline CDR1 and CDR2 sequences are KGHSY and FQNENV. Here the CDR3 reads CASSQRPGQGSYEQYF. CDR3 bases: TGTGCCAGCAGCCAACGGCCGGGACAGGGGTCCTACGAGCAGTACTTC.

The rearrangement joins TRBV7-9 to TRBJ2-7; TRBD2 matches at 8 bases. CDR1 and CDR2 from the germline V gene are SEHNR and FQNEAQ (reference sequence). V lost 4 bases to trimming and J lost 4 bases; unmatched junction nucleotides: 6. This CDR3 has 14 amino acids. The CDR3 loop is CASSWLAGPYEQYF. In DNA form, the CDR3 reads TGTGCCAGCAGCTGGCTAGCGGGCCCTTACGAGCAGTACTTC.

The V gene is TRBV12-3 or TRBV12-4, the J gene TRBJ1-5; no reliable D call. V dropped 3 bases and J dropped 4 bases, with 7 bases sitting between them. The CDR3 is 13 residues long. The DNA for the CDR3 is TGTGCCAGCAGTTTTGAAGAGAATCAGCCCCAGCATTTT. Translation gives CASSFEENQPQHF.

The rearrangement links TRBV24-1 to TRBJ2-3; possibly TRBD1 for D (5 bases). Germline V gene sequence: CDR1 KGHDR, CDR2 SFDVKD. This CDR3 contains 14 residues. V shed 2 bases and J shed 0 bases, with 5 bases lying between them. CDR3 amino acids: CATSDWGSTDTQYF. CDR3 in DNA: TGTGCCACCAGTGATTGGGGCAGCACAGATACGCAGTATTTT.

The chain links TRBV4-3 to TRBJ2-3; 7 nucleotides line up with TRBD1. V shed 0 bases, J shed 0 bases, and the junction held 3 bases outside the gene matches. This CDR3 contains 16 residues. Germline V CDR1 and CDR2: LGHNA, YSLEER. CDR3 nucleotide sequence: TGCGCCAGCAGCCAAGATCGGGACAGAAGCACAGATACGCAGTATTTT. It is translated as CASSQDRDRSTDTQYF.

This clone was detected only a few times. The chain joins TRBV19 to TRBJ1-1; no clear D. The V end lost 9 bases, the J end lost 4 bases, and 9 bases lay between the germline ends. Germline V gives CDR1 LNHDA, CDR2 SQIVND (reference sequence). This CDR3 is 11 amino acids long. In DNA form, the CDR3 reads TGTGCCAGCGCAGTTTCCACTGAAGCTTTCTTT. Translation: CASAVSTEAFF. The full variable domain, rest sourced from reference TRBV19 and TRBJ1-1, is DGGITQSPKYLFRKEGQNVTLSCEQNLNHDAMYWYRQDPGQGLRLIYYSQIVNDFQKGDIAEGYSVSREKKESFPLTVTSAQKNPTAFYLCASAVSTEAFFGQGTRLTVV.

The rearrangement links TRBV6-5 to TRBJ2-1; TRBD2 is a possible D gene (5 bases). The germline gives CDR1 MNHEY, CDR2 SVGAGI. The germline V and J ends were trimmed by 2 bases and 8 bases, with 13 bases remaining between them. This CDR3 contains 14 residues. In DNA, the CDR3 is TGTGCCAGCAGTTACCGGGGTCTAGTCGATGAGCAGTTCTTC. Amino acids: CASSYRGLVDEQFF.